This T cell receptor beta chain was sequenced for a study of blood T cell repertoires in COVID-19. This CDR3 contains 13 residues. The V and J ends lost 7 bases and 6 bases, in that order; junction bases with no gene match: 7. Germline loops: CDR1 SEHNR, CDR2 FQNEAQ (reference sequence). This clone was recorded only once. Measured with immunoSEQ multiplex PCR; TCRdb has only the in-frame clones, and not every one. In the table there are roughly 150,000 clones, roughly 82% of which are singletons. The gene calls are TRBV7-9 and TRBJ1-1, with TRBD1 matching 8 bases. Material for sequencing was peripheral blood. The TCR was taken from a woman aged 45-60 years with acute or convalescent COVID-19. CDR3 loop: CASTRQGRAEAFF. The CDR3 DNA sequence: TGTGCCAGCACCCGACAGGGGAGGGCTGAAGCTTTCTTT. Full variable domain (rest looked up from reference TRBV7-9 and TRBJ1-1): DTGVSQNPRHKITKRGQNVTFRCDPISEHNRLYWYRQTLGQGPEFLTYFQNEAQLEKSRLLSDRFSAERPKGSFSTLEIQRTEQGDSAMYLCASTRQGRAEAFFGQGTRLTVV.